This entry is about one T cell receptor (beta chain). Its antigen is not known. The sample is drawn from a study of CD8+CD57+ T cells in acquired aplastic anemia. About the study: Sorted CD4+ plus CD8+ cells gave DNA averaging roughly 3.5 ug.

Study results and caveats: Patient and control CD8+ Simpson's diversity was not significantly different. Overlap between patients and controls comprised roughly 28 CD8+ CDR3 sequences.

CDR3 and TCR beta VDJ profiling relied on a genomic DNA template. TCRdb analysed the reads with MiXCR anew, one entry per CDR3 protein. Among approximately 200,000 distinct CDR3 sequences listed, around 60% were seen once. This CDR3 is 14 amino acids long. The V gene's germline CDR1 is SNHLY and CDR2 FYNNEI. With 10 bases removed from V and 2 bases from J, the gap between germline ends came to 16 bases. This TCR was recovered from a human donor in good health. The source material was sorted CD4+, CD8+, or CD8+CD57+ T cells (not recorded which) from PBMCs. This sequence joins TRBV2 and TRBJ2-3, with D perhaps assigned TRBD1 or TRBD2 (5 bases each). The CDR3 reads CATSGRRDTDTQYF. CDR3 nucleotides: TGTGCCACCTCAGGGCGCCGGGACACAGATACGCAGTATTTT.